This T cell receptor (beta chain) originates from a study of a mutant IDH1 vaccine in newly diagnosed glioma. Study results and caveats: The occurrence of vaccine-induced immune responses was seen in around 95% of patients.

Clones were read by immunoSEQ multiplex PCR, and TCRdb kept only the in-frame ones, dropping some. The sample records around 33,000 clones, more than 85% being singletons. Deletions cut 1 base from V and 1 base from J, with 13 bases between. Germline lookup yields CDR1 GTSNPN and CDR2 SVGIG (reference sequence). The CDR3 covers 15 residues. Concerning this clone itself: What it binds is not known.

The time point here: baseline, week 1 (first vaccination visit). Noted treatment: pre-vaccination baseline after standard-of-care therapy. The receptor was isolated from a woman aged 40 to 50 with glioma. The sequencing used PBMCs, collected from a glioma patient treated with radiotherapy, temozolomide or both. The chain employs TRBV30 and TRBJ1-1, with D perhaps TRBD1 (5 bases). The CDR3 bases are TGTGCCTGGAGTGGAGCCGGGGCAGAGAACACTGAAGCTTTCTTT. It encodes CAWSGAGAENTEAFF.